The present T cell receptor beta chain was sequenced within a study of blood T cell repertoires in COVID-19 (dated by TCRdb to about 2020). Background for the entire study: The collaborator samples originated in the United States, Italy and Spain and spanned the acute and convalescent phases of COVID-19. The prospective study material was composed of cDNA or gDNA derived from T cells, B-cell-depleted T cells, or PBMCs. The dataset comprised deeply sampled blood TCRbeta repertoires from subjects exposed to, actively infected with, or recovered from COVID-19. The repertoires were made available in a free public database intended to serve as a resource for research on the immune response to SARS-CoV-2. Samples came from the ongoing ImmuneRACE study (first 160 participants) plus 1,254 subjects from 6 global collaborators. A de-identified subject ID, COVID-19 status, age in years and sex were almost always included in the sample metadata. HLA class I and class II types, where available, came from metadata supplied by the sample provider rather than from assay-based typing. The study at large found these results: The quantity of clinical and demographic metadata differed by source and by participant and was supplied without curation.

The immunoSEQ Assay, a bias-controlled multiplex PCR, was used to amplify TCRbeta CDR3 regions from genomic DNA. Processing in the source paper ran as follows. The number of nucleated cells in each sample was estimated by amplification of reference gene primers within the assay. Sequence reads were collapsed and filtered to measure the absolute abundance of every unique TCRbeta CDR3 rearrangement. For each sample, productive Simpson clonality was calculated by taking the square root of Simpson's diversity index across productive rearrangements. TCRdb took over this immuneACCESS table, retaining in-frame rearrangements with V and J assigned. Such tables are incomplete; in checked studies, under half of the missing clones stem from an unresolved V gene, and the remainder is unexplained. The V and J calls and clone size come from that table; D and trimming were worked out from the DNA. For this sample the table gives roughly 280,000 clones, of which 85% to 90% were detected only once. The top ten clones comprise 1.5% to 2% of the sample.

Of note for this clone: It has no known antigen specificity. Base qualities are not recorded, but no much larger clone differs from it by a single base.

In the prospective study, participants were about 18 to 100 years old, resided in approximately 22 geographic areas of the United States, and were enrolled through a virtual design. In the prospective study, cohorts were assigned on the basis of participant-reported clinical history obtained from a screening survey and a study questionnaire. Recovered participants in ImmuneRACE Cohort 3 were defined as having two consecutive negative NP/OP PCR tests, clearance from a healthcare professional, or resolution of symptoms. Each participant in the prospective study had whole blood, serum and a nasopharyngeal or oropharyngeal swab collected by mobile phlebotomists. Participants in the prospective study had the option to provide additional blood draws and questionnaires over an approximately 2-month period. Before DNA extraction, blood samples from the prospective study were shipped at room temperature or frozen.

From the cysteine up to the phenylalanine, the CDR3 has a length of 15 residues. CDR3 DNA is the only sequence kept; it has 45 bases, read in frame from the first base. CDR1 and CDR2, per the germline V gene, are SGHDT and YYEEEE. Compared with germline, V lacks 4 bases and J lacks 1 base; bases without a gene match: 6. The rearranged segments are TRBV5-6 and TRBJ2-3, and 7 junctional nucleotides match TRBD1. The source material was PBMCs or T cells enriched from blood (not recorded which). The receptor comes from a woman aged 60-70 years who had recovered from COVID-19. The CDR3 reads CASSRRQGGTDTQYF. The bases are TGTGCCAGCAGCAGAAGACAGGGCGGCACAGATACGCAGTATTTT.